The 25 T cell receptor beta chains below come from one sample, sequenced in a study of response to subunit inactivated influenza vaccine. TCRdb redid the calling of the RT-PCR reads with MiXCR, one entry per CDR3 protein. Of 250,000 to 350,000 distinct CDR3 sequences in the sample, about 20% were seen once. This material consisted of PBMCs from blood, taken 21 months after vaccination. These receptors all come from a man between 50 and 70 years old who received an inactivated influenza vaccine.

This clonotype occurred a few times. This chain's CDR3 is CSARDSGKNTEAFF. CDR3 bases: TGCAGTGCTAGAGATTCGGGCAAGAACACTGAAGCTTTCTTT. The V and J genes are TRBV20-1 and TRBJ1-1; D gene ambiguous. Per germline, CDR1 DFQATT and CDR2 SNEGSKA (reference sequence). The germline V and J ends were trimmed by 0 bases and 1 base, with 9 bases remaining between them. The CDR3 sequence is 14 residues long.

A few counts support this clonotype. The rearrangement links TRBV2 to TRBJ1-1; the match to TRBD1 covers 9 bases. This CDR3 has 14 amino acids. Germline V lookup: CDR1 SNHLY, CDR2 FYNNEI. With V trimmed by 7 bases and J by 2 bases, 5 bases remained unmatched. CDR3 region: CASKGDRANTEAFF. CDR3 coding DNA: TGTGCCAGCAAAGGGGACAGGGCTAACACTGAAGCTTTCTTT.

This clonotype was detected a few times. V gene TRBV5-6 combines with J gene TRBJ2-3; D gene unclear. Trimming took off 2 bases at V and 0 bases at J, with 7 bases between the two ends. This CDR3 spans 14 amino acids. CDR1 and CDR2 from the germline V gene are SGHDT and YYEEEE. The CDR3 DNA follows: TGTGCCAGCAGCTTCGGTCCCAGCACAGATACGCAGTATTTT. Translation: CASSFGPSTDTQYF.

This clonotype was recorded a few times. The chain uses TRBV5-1 and TRBJ1-2, with D perhaps matching TRBD1 (5 bases). The germline V gene has CDR1 SGHRS and CDR2 YFSETQ. The CDR3 totals 14 residues. V lost 0 bases and J lost 7, with 13 bases in between. The CDR3 DNA sequence: TGCGCCAGCAGCTTGGTCGGGGGAAAGGGTGGCTACACCTTC. Residues: CASSLVGGKGGYTF.

This clonotype was observed at least ten times. The gene calls are TRBV10-3 and TRBJ1-4, with TRBD1 matching over 7 bases. The CDR3 sequence is 15 residues long. J gave up 5 bases and V 2 bases, and 5 bases lay outside the gene matches. CDR1 and CDR2 (germline): ENHRY, SYGVKD. CDR3: CAISEQGGKNEKLFF. For the CDR3, the DNA is TGTGCCATCAGTGAGCAGGGGGGCAAAAATGAAAAACTGTTTTTT.

The chain recombines TRBV6-2 or TRBV6-3 with TRBJ2-7; D remains ambiguous. Deletions cut 7 bases from V and 1 base from J, with 11 bases between. The germline V gene encodes CDR1 MNHEY and CDR2 SVGEGT. CDR3 length equals 13 residues. CDR3 bases: TGTGCCAGCACCAGGACGGAATCCTACGAGCAGTACTTC. This sequence encodes CASTRTESYEQYF.

This clonotype has a count of ten or more. The chain recombines TRBV4-2 with TRBJ1-1, with D maybe TRBD1 (6 bases). Between the trimmed V and J ends, which lost 1 base and 4 bases, there was a span of 19 bases. The CDR3 covers 17 residues. Germline V gene lookup returns CDR1 LGHNA and CDR2 YNFKEQ. In DNA form, the CDR3 reads TGTGCCAGCAGCCAAGGCAGGGGCCGCGAAAGGCGCACTGAAGCTTTCTTT. As protein: CASSQGRGRERRTEAFF.

V usage is TRBV7-9 and J usage is TRBJ1-2; D is unclear. Germline CDR1 reads SEHNR; CDR2 reads FQNEAQ (reference sequence). Trimming pared 5 bases from V and 4 bases from J, leaving 14 bases between. This CDR3 has 14 residues. CDR3 region: CASSEHPASYGYTF. CDR3 nucleotides: TGTGCCAGCAGCGAGCACCCAGCAAGCTATGGCTACACCTTC.

The chain carries TRBV3-1 and TRBJ1-2; D is perhaps TRBD1 (5 bases). Germline V gives CDR1 LGHDT, CDR2 YNNKEL (reference sequence). The V and J ends lost 0 bases and 4 bases respectively, with 12 bases between them. This CDR3 region has 15 residues. As DNA, the CDR3 is TGTGCCAGCAGCCAAGATCGTTTGAGGGGCTATGGCTACACCTTC. Protein product: CASSQDRLRGYGYTF.

The chain uses TRBV12-3 or TRBV12-4 and TRBJ2-2, with 10 bases identical to TRBD2. The junction had 7 bases not matched to a gene; V was cut back by 1 base and J by 5 bases. The length of the CDR3 is 17 residues. The CDR3 DNA reads as TGTGCCAGCAGTTTAGGGGAGATTAGCGGGAGGACCGGGGAGCTGTTTTTT. Its translation: CASSLGEISGRTGELFF.

Notes on this clonotype: Being one base from a much bigger clone, this may be a read error. The chain recombines TRBV28 with TRBJ1-5; no clear D gene. The CDR3 is 16 amino acids. The germline V gene has CDR1 MDHEN and CDR2 SYDVKM. CDR3 bases: TGTGCCAGCAGTTTGGTTCAAGGTAGGCACGATCAGCTCCAGCATTTT. This sequence encodes CASSLVQGRHDQLQHF.

This clonotype turned up a few times. The gene calls are TRBV4-1 and TRBJ2-7; D gene uncertain. This CDR3 is 14 amino acids long. V was clipped by 0 bases and J by 2 bases, with 8 bases between them. Germline values: CDR1 MGHRA, CDR2 YSYEKL. CDR3: CASSQDLQAYEQYF. The CDR3 nucleotides are TGCGCCAGCAGCCAAGACCTCCAAGCCTACGAGCAGTACTTC.

The gene calls are TRBV12-3 or TRBV12-4 and TRBJ1-2; TRBD1 matches 8 bases. The CDR3 contains 14 residues. V trimming: 5 bases; J trimming: 3 bases; junction bases outside the gene matches: 5. This CDR3 reads CASSNAGGDYGYTF. CDR3 in DNA: TGTGCCAGCAGTAACGCAGGGGGCGACTATGGCTACACCTTC.

This clonotype was detected a few times. The chain joins TRBV4-1 to TRBJ1-5; a possible D gene is TRBD1 (6 bases). The CDR3 extends over 17 amino acids. Looked up from germline, CDR1 is MGHRA and CDR2 is YSYEKL. V was trimmed by 1 base and J by 6 bases, leaving 19 bases between them. CDR3: CASSQGPETGFTQPQHF. The CDR3 DNA is TGCGCCAGCAGCCAAGGGCCGGAGACAGGCTTTACTCAGCCCCAGCATTTT.

This chain uses TRBV20-1 with TRBJ2-1; 7 nucleotides align to TRBD1. The CDR3 runs to 15 residues. Germline CDR1 reads DFQATT; CDR2 reads SNEGSKA (reference sequence). V shed 6 bases and J 2 bases; nucleotides not matched to a gene: 10. The CDR3 nucleotides are TGCAGTGCCAGTTATTTCCAGGGGGCCTACAATGAGCAGTTCTTC. Translating gives CSASYFQGAYNEQFF.

This clonotype was counted a few times. The rearrangement joins TRBV20-1 to TRBJ2-3; D not resolved. Trimming removed 2 bases at V and 4 bases at J, with 4 bases between. CDR1 is DFQATT and CDR2 is SNEGSKA in the germline V gene (reference sequence). The CDR3 consists of 11 residues. CDR3 region: CSARFADTQYF. In nucleotides, the CDR3 is TGCAGTGCTAGATTCGCAGATACGCAGTATTTT.

CDR3 protein: CASSSIRGNTEAFF. CDR3 in DNA: TGTGCCAGCAGCTCCATCAGGGGAAACACTGAAGCTTTCTTT. The chain has TRBV12-3 or TRBV12-4 and TRBJ1-1; perhaps TRBD1 as D (6 bases). V dropped 6 bases and J dropped 2 bases, with 13 bases sitting between them. This CDR3 spans 14 amino acids.

The chain has TRBV7-8 and TRBJ1-5, with D possibly being TRBD1 (6 bases). The CDR3 totals 15 residues. The ends were cut back, 5 bases at V and 4 bases at J, with 15 bases in the middle. CDR1 and CDR2 from the germline V gene are SGHVS and FQNEAQ. CDR3 region: CASSPTGAPNQPQHF. The DNA for the CDR3 is TGTGCCAGCAGCCCCACGGGGGCACCGAATCAGCCCCAGCATTTT.

J is TRBJ1-1 and V is TRBV12-3 or TRBV12-4; D gene ambiguous. The ends were cut back, 3 bases at V and 7 bases at J, with 9 bases in the middle. CDR3 size: 12 residues. The CDR3 loop reads CASSFRRVEAFF. CDR3 coding DNA: TGTGCCAGCAGTTTCCGACGGGTTGAAGCTTTCTTT.

CDR3 in amino acids: CASSEQGSSTDTQYF. In DNA, the CDR3 is TGTGCCAGCAGTGAGCAAGGGTCCAGCACAGATACGCAGTATTTT. The chain links TRBV2 to TRBJ2-3; D unclear. Trimming pared 3 bases from V and 0 bases from J, leaving 10 bases between. This CDR3 region has 15 residues. CDR1 is SNHLY and CDR2 is FYNNEI in the germline V gene.

Only a few counts were recorded for this clonotype. The V gene is TRBV4-2, the J gene TRBJ1-3; D is perhaps TRBD1 (5 bases). Germline V gene data show CDR1 as LGHNA and CDR2 as YNFKEQ. CDR3 length: 18 residues. Trimming took off 4 bases at V and 4 bases at J, with 23 bases between the two ends. DNA for the CDR3: TGTGCCAGCAGCCCGACCTCCGCAGCAGGGAGGTCCGGAAACACCATATATTTT. It specifies CASSPTSAAGRSGNTIYF.

In its sample, this clonotype was seen many times. This chain links TRBV10-3 with TRBJ1-1; 7 bases agree with TRBD1. This CDR3 has 15 amino acids. Germline V lookup: CDR1 ENHRY, CDR2 SYGVKD. The V gene end was trimmed by 6 bases and the J gene end by 3 bases; junction bases not matched to a gene: 10. The CDR3 sequence: CAIRRQGEGDTEAFF. The CDR3 bases are TGTGCCATCAGGCGACAGGGAGAAGGGGACACTGAAGCTTTCTTT.

The table lists this clonotype with many counts. The V and J genes are TRBV3-1 and TRBJ1-2, with 7 bases matching TRBD1. V shed 4 bases and J 2 bases; nucleotides not matched to a gene: 7. This CDR3 region has 15 residues. Per the germline V gene, CDR1 is LGHDT and CDR2 is YNNKEL (reference sequence). The CDR3 DNA reads TGTGCCAGCAGCCCCACCAGGGGGGTGAACTATGGCTACACCTTC. Its protein is CASSPTRGVNYGYTF.

The chain uses TRBV7-6 and TRBJ2-1; 9 bases agree with TRBD2. V was clipped by 3 bases and J by 3 bases; unmatched bases: 6. The CDR3 totals 16 residues. Germline V CDR1 and CDR2: SGHVS, FNYEAQ. The CDR3 nucleotides are TGTGCCAGCAGCTTGGAACTAGCGGGTGACTACAATGAGCAGTTCTTC. This encodes CASSLELAGDYNEQFF. The full variable domain, its missing parts supplied by reference TRBV7-6 and TRBJ2-1, is GAGVSQSPRYKVTKRGQDVALRCDPISGHVSLYWYRQALGQGPEFLTYFNYEAQQDKSGLPNDRFSAERPEGSISTLTIQRTEQRDSAMYRCASSLELAGDYNEQFFGPGTRLTVL.

This clonotype was seen at least ten times. The CDR3 region is CASSFRGAANTEAFF. Written as DNA, the CDR3 is TGTGCCAGCAGCTTTAGGGGGGCGGCAAACACTGAAGCTTTCTTT. The V and J genes are TRBV5-4 and TRBJ1-1, with D possibly being TRBD1 (6 bases). Germline lookup yields CDR1 SGHNT and CDR2 YYREEE (reference sequence). Trimming stripped 2 bases from V and 2 bases from J, with 13 bases between. The CDR3 runs 15 residues.